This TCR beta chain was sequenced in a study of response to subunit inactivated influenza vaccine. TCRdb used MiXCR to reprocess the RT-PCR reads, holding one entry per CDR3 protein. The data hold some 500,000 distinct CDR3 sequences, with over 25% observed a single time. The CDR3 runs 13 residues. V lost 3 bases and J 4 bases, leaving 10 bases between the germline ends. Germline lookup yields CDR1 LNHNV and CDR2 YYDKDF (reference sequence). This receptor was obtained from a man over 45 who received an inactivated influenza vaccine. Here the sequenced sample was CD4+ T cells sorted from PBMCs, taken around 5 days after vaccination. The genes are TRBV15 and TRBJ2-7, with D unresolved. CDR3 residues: CATSRSARYEQYF. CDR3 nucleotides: TGTGCCACCAGCAGGTCGGCACGGTACGAGCAGTACTTC. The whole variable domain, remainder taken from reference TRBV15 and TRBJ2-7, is DAMVIQNPRYQVTQFGKPVTLSCSQTLNHNVMYWYQQKSSQAPKLLFHYYDKDFNNEADTPDNFQSRRPNTSFCFLDIRSPGLGDTAMYLCATSRSARYEQYFGPGTRLTVT.